This T cell receptor beta chain originates from a study of cytomegalovirus exposure and HLA in healthy donors. General study findings and limits: The classifier, whose performance was assessed in both the original and validation cohorts, reportedly diagnosed cytomegalovirus status with high specificity and sensitivity.

This clone was recorded a few times. Its antigen remains unknown. Healthy individuals who donated bone marrow served as the donors. This CDR3 contains 15 residues. Germline V gene sequence: CDR1 MDHEN, CDR2 SYDVKM. J gave up 9 bases and V 8 bases, and 15 bases lay outside the gene matches. The PCR made use of 60 Vbeta and 13 Jbeta primers. Study processing details: Tens of millions of unique TCR beta chains, some 10 million of them shared, were counted by a later analysis. TCRdb keeps only in-frame clones here, not all; method: immunoSEQ multiplex PCR. The DNA gave D and trimming, while V, J and clone size come from that table. The repertoire has 100,000 to 150,000 clones, more than 9% of them found once; the top ten carry roughly 4.6%.

The chain employs TRBV28 and TRBJ2-2; 7 nucleotides align to TRBD2. Sample: PBMCs. The TCR was taken from a woman aged 18-29 years in good health and CMV-seropositive. The chain's CDR3 is CASEGGGSLVRELFF. The CDR3 DNA sequence: TGTGCCAGCGAAGGCGGCGGGAGCCTTGTCCGGGAGCTGTTTTTT.